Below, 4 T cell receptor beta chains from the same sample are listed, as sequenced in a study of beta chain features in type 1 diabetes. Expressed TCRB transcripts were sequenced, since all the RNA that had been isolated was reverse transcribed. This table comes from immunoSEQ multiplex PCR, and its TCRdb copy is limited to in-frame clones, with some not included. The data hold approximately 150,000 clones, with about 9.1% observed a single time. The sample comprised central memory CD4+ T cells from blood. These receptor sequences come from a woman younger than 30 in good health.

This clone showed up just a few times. CDR3 bases: TGCGCCAGCAGCCAGGGGGGGGCTACTGAAGCTTTCTTT. It translates to CASSQGGATEAFF. The chain is built from TRBV4-3 and TRBJ1-1; possible D gene TRBD1, 6 bases. The CDR3 has 13 amino acids. The germline CDR1 and CDR2 sequences are LGHNA and YSLEER. V was pared by 3 bases and J by 5 bases, with 10 bases between.

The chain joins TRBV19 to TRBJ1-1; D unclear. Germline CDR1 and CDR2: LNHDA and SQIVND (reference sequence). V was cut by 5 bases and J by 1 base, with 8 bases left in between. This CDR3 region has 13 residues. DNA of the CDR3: TGTGCCAGTAGTTCACAGAGGAACACTGAAGCTTTCTTT. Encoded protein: CASSSQRNTEAFF. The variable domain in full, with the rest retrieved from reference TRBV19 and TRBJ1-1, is DGGITQSPKYLFRKEGQNVTLSCEQNLNHDAMYWYRQDPGQGLRLIYYSQIVNDFQKGDIAEGYSVSREKKESFPLTVTSAQKNPTAFYLCASSSQRNTEAFFGQGTRLTVV.

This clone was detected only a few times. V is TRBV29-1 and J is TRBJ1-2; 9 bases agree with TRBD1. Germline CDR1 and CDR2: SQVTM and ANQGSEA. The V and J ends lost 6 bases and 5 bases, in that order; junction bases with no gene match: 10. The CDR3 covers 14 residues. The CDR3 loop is CSVGQGNLEYGYTF. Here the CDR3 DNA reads TGCAGCGTCGGACAGGGGAATTTGGAATATGGCTACACCTTC.

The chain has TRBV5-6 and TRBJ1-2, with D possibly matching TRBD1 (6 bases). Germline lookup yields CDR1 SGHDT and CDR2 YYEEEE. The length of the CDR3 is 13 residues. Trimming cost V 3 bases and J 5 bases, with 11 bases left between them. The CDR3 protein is CASSSRQVYGYTF. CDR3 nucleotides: TGTGCCAGCAGCTCAAGACAGGTTTATGGCTACACCTTC.